The following is a TCR beta chain sequence with its context. As yet, its antigen is unknown. Sequencing used immunoSEQ multiplex PCR; TCRdb keeps in-frame clones, though not all of them. The table includes 99,000 or so clones, roughly 86% detected once. The source of the sample is a study of T cell responses to AZD1222 COVID-19 vaccine. General study findings and limits: Clonal diversity may have been underestimated in mostly white British donors. Nearly half of unique spike-specific TCRs reportedly avoided B.1.351 and B.1.1.7 mutated regions. There were vaccine-associated CD4 TCRs across spike, dominant at 160-218 and 743-854.

V was trimmed by 5 bases and J by 11 bases, leaving 15 bases between them. This CDR3 has 12 amino acids. The germline V gene encodes CDR1 MDHEN and CDR2 SYDVKM. The rearrangement links TRBV28 to TRBJ1-1; D is possibly TRBD1 (5 bases). Sequences were derived from peripheral blood, sampled 28 days after the second dose of the MenACWY control vaccine. The sequence derives from an adult who received the MenACWY meningococcal vaccine as a control. The CDR3 DNA sequence: TGTGCCAGCAGTCAGGCAGGGTTCAGGGCTTTCTTT. The encoded protein is CASSQAGFRAFF.